These 17 T cell receptor beta chains share one sample of origin, sequenced in a study of CD4 T cells in relation to SARS-CoV-2 and coronaviruses. Their antigens remain unidentified. TCRdb's table, derived via immunoSEQ multiplex PCR, lists solely in-frame clones and lacks some. Of 35,000 to 40,000 clones listed, roughly 80% are singletons. Sequenced material: memory CD4+ T cells from PBMCs, cultured in vitro. Receptor source: an adult with COVID-19.

CDR3 loop: CASSLARTGQWQPQHF. The CDR3, as DNA: TGTGCCAGCAGCTTAGCAAGGACGGGACAGTGGCAGCCCCAGCATTTT. The chain links TRBV7-9 to TRBJ1-5; 7 bases map to TRBD1. The CDR3 consists of 16 residues. CDR1 and CDR2 (germline): SEHNR, FQNEAQ (reference sequence). The J segment lost 7 bases and the V segment lost 0 bases, leaving 9 bases of the junction unmatched.

This chain uses TRBV4-2 with TRBJ2-7; 9 nucleotides line up with TRBD2. Germline CDR1 LGHNA, CDR2 YNFKEQ. V shed 5 bases and J 2 bases; nucleotides not matched to a gene: 4. This CDR3 has 14 residues. Written as DNA, the CDR3 is TGTGCCAGCAGCGGGACTAGCTTACCCTACGAGCAGTACTTC. Translated, it gives CASSGTSLPYEQYF.

This chain links TRBV18 with TRBJ1-2, with D possibly TRBD1 on 5 matching bases. Germline V CDR1 and CDR2: KGHSH, LQKENI. The CDR3 sequence is 17 residues long. Deletions cut 2 bases from V and 4 bases from J, with 20 bases between. In DNA, the CDR3 is TGTGCCAGCTCACCATCCGCAGGGTCTTTGGGGAGCTATGGCTACACCTTC. Amino acids: CASSPSAGSLGSYGYTF.

The chain links TRBV14 to TRBJ2-5; D remains ambiguous. CDR3 length: 13 amino acids. Trimming removed 5 bases from V and 6 bases from J, with 13 bases in between. Per germline, CDR1 SGHDN and CDR2 FVKESK. CDR3 region: CASSADLRQTQYF. DNA for the CDR3: TGTGCCAGCAGCGCTGACCTCAGGCAGACCCAGTACTTC. The full variable domain, its missing parts supplied by reference TRBV14 and TRBJ2-5, is EAGVTQFPSHSVIEKGQTVTLRCDPISGHDNLYWYRRVMGKEIKFLLHFVKESKQDESGMPNNRFLAERTGGTYSTLKVQPAELEDSGVYFCASSADLRQTQYFGPGTRLLVL.

This clone was counted only a few times. DNA for the CDR3: TGTGCCAGCAGTAGACCGGAAACGGGGGATCAGCCCCAGCATTTT. Translating gives CASSRPETGDQPQHF. The chain uses TRBV2 and TRBJ1-5, with a tentative D call TRBD1 (5 bases). The V end lost 5 bases, the J end lost 5 bases, and 16 bases lay between the germline ends. Germline CDR1 is SNHLY and CDR2 is FYNNEI. CDR3 length: 15 amino acids.

The chain carries TRBV11-3 and TRBJ2-1; no clear D. The CDR3 runs 14 residues. V gave up 0 bases and J gave up 10 bases, with 13 bases separating them. Germline V gene data show CDR1 as SGHNT and CDR2 as YENEEA. CDR3 sequence: CASSLDRTDGEQFF. The CDR3, as DNA: TGTGCCAGCAGCTTAGACCGGACGGACGGAGAGCAGTTCTTC.

V and J are TRBV5-1 and TRBJ2-2; 8 bases fit TRBD2. Germline CDR1 is SGHRS and CDR2 is YFSETQ. J gave up 5 bases and V 3 bases, and 9 bases lay outside the gene matches. The CDR3 contains 16 residues. The CDR3 loop is CASSSGGSGRTGELFF. In DNA form, the CDR3 reads TGCGCCAGCAGCTCGGGGGGGAGCGGGAGAACCGGGGAGCTGTTTTTT.

V gene TRBV6-1 combines with J gene TRBJ1-5; D gene uncertain. There are 17 residues in the CDR3. Trimming pared 1 base from V and 4 bases from J, leaving 17 bases between. The germline V gene encodes CDR1 MNHNS and CDR2 SASEGT. Here the CDR3 reads CASSEVIRITFNQPQHF. CDR3 bases: TGTGCCAGCAGTGAAGTCATCAGGATTACATTTAATCAGCCCCAGCATTTT.

The chain joins TRBV24-1 to TRBJ2-2; D ambiguous. Germline V lookup: CDR1 KGHDR, CDR2 SFDVKD. Trimming removed 4 bases at V and 6 bases at J, with 14 bases between. The CDR3 spans 15 residues. DNA for the CDR3: TGTGCCACCAGTGACAACCCCCTTGGCGCCGGGGAGCTGTTTTTT. Translation: CATSDNPLGAGELFF.

This chain uses TRBV18 with TRBJ1-1; D is ambiguous. The V end was cut by 5 bases, the J end by 3 bases, with 13 bases between. Germline V CDR1 and CDR2: KGHSH, LQKENI. The CDR3 has 14 residues. The CDR3 reads CASSIPGRYTEAFF. CDR3 coding DNA: TGTGCCAGCTCAATCCCAGGTCGGTACACTGAAGCTTTCTTT.

V gene TRBV6-5 combines with J gene TRBJ2-1, with D possibly matching TRBD2 (5 bases). Per germline, CDR1 MNHEY and CDR2 SVGAGI. The length of the CDR3 is 14 residues. The V and J ends lost 0 bases and 5 bases respectively, with 8 bases between them. The CDR3 reads CASSYSSSHNEQFF. The CDR3 DNA follows: TGTGCCAGCAGTTACTCGTCTAGCCACAATGAGCAGTTCTTC.

The V call is TRBV23-1, the J call TRBJ2-5, with D uncertain. TRBV23-1 is known as an ORF, though its function is uncertain. This CDR3 comprises 13 residues. V was trimmed by 7 bases and J by 1 base, leaving 10 bases between them. CDR3 DNA: TGCGCCAGCATTGCAGGCGGCCAAGAGACCCAGTACTTC. Translation gives CASIAGGQETQYF.

The rearrangement uses TRBV6-2 or TRBV6-3 and TRBJ1-1, with 7 bases matching TRBD1. V shed 5 bases and J 3 bases; nucleotides not matched to a gene: 6. There are 14 residues in the CDR3. Germline loops: CDR1 MNHEY, CDR2 SVGEGT. The CDR3 nucleotides are TGTGCCAGCAGTGAGGGGGCTCAAGACACTGAAGCTTTCTTT. Its translation: CASSEGAQDTEAFF.

The chain carries TRBV27 and TRBJ1-2; a weak D match, TRBD1 (6 bases). CDR1 and CDR2 from the germline V gene are MNHEY and SMNVEV (reference sequence). V lost 6 bases to trimming and J lost 2 bases, with 19 bases between them. The CDR3 covers 16 residues. The CDR3 protein is CASRTRQRGGNYGYTF. The CDR3 DNA reads as TGTGCCAGCAGAACACGTCAGAGGGGGGGAAACTATGGCTACACCTTC.

V is TRBV10-3 and J is TRBJ1-1; D is undetermined. The V end lost 11 bases, the J end lost 1 base, and 14 bases lay between the germline ends. The CDR3 is 13 residues long. Germline lookup yields CDR1 ENHRY and CDR2 SYGVKD. The chain's CDR3 is CAHNREGNTEAFF. CDR3 coding DNA: TGTGCCCACAATCGAGAGGGGAACACTGAAGCTTTCTTT.

The V and J genes are TRBV30 and TRBJ1-2; D perhaps matches TRBD1 (6 bases). The length of the CDR3 is 15 residues. V was shortened by 5 bases and J by 4 bases, with 20 bases between the two germline ends. CDR1 and CDR2 from the germline V gene are GTSNPN and SVGIG (reference sequence). CDR3 region: CAWAKTRRGVYGYTF. The DNA for the CDR3 is TGTGCCTGGGCAAAGACTCGCAGGGGCGTCTATGGCTACACCTTC. Full variable domain (missing parts from reference TRBV30 and TRBJ1-2): SQTIHQWPATLVQPVGSPLSLECTVEGTSNPNLYWYRQAAGRGLQLLFYSVGIGQISSEVPQNLSASRPQDRQFILSSKKLLLSDSGFYLCAWAKTRRGVYGYTFGSGTRLTVV.

This rearrangement joins TRBV20-1 to TRBJ2-5, with unresolved D. Germline loops: CDR1 DFQATT, CDR2 SNEGSKA (reference sequence). Deletions cut 8 bases from V and 5 bases from J, with 9 bases between. This CDR3 contains 10 residues. CDR3 sequence: CSPLRETQYF. Written as DNA, the CDR3 is TGCAGTCCTCTCAGGGAGACCCAGTACTTC.